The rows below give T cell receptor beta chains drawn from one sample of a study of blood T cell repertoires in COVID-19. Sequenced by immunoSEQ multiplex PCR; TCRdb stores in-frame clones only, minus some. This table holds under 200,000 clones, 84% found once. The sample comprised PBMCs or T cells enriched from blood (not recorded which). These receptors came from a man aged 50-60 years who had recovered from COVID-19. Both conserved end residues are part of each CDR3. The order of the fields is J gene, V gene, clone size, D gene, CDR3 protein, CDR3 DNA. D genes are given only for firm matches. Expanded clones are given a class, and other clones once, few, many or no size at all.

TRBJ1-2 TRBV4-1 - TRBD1 CASGQGAMSLQGYTF TGCGCCAGCGGACAGGGGGCGATGAGTCTTCAAGGCTACACCTTC
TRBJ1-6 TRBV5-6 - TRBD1 CASSSPYGQGTNSPLHF TGTGCCAGCAGCTCCCCATACGGACAGGGAACGAATTCACCCCTCCACTTT
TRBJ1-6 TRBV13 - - CASSLVRVSYNSPLHF TGTGCCAGCAGCTTAGTCCGGGTTTCCTATAATTCACCCCTCCACTTT
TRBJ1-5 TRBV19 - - CASRPTAGGGNQPQHF TGTGCCAGTAGGCCGACAGCGGGGGGTGGCAATCAGCCCCAGCATTTT
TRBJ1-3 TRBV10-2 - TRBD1 CASSDRGRGTGNTIYF TGCGCCAGCAGTGACAGGGGGCGCGGGACTGGAAACACCATATATTTT
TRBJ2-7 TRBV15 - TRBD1 CATSTSGDSSYEQYF TGTGCCACCAGCACCTCAGGGGACAGCTCCTACGAGCAGTACTTC
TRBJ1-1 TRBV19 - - CASSIGGGNTEAFF TGTGCCAGTAGTATTGGGGGGGGGAACACTGAAGCTTTCTTT
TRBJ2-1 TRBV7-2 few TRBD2 CASSYIAGGRNEQFF TGTGCCAGCAGCTATATAGCGGGGGGGAGGAATGAGCAGTTCTTC
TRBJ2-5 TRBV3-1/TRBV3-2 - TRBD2 CASSQDRSGGPEYF TGTGCCAGCAGCCAAGATCGGAGCGGGGGCCCAGAATACTTC
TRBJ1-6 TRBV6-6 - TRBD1 CASSRQGRPYNSPLHF TGTGCCAGCAGTCGACAGGGGCGACCTTATAATTCACCCCTCCACTTT
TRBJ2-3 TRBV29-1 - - CSVVFTRFTDTQYF TGCAGCGTTGTGTTCACCCGGTTCACAGATACGCAGTATTTT
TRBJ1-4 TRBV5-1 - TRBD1 CASSPGDRGGEKLFF TGCGCCAGCAGCCCTGGGGACAGGGGCGGGGAAAAACTGTTTTTT
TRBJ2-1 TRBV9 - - CASSVAPAVKQFF TGTGCCAGCAGCGTAGCTCCAGCGGTTAAGCAGTTCTTC
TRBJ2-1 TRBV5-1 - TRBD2 CASSSSGNNEQFF TGCGCCAGCTCTTCTAGCGGCAACAATGAGCAGTTCTTC
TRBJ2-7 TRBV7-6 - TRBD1 CASSQTGLLEQYF TGTGCCAGCAGCCAGACAGGGTTGCTCGAGCAGTACTTC
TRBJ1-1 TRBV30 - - CAWSATEAFF TGTGCCTGGAGTGCTACTGAAGCTTTCTTT
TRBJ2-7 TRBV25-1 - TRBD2 CASSNVGTRPNEQYF TGTGCCAGCAGTAACGTCGGGACTAGACCAAACGAGCAGTACTTC
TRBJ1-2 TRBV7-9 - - CASSLQGNYGYTF TGTGCCAGCAGCTTACAGGGGAACTATGGCTACACCTTC
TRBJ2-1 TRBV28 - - CASSSGSYNEQFF TGTGCCAGCAGTTCAGGGTCGTACAATGAGCAGTTCTTC
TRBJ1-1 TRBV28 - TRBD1 CASVPLRPLQGPEAFF TGTGCCAGCGTCCCTTTGAGGCCCCTACAGGGGCCTGAAGCTTTCTTT
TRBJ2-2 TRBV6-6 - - CASTGWSPGELFF TGTGCCAGCACGGGTTGGTCTCCCGGGGAGCTGTTTTTT
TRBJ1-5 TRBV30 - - CAWSPQGNQPQHF TGTGCCTGGAGCCCACAGGGAAATCAGCCCCAGCATTTT
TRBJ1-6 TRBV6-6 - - CASSNPGAVNSPLHF TGTGCCAGCAGTAATCCAGGGGCGGTTAATTCACCCCTCCACTTT
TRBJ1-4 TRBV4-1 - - CASSQRTATNEKLFF TGCGCCAGCAGCCAGAGGACAGCAACTAATGAAAAACTGTTTTTT
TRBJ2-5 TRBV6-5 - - CASIPGPQGTQYF TGTGCCAGCATCCCTGGGCCTCAGGGGACCCAGTACTTC
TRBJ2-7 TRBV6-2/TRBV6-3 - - CASSYDTAHEQYF TGTGCCAGCAGTTATGATACAGCTCACGAGCAGTACTTC
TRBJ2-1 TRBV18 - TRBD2 CASSPPLLAGTLNNEQFF TGTGCCAGCTCACCACCCTTACTAGCGGGGACCTTAAACAATGAGCAGTTCTTC
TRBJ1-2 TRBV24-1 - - CATSDLDSYGYTF TGTGCCACCAGTGATTTAGACAGCTATGGCTACACCTTC
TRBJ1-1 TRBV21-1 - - CASSVLRLNTEAFF TGTGCCAGCAGCGTCCTACGGTTGAACACTGAAGCTTTCTTT
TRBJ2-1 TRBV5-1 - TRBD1 CASSQLTGSTEQFF TGCGCCAGCAGCCAACTGACAGGGTCAACTGAGCAGTTCTTC
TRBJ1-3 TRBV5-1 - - CASSLGGSGNTIYF TGCGCCAGCAGCTTGGGCGGCTCTGGAAACACCATATATTTT
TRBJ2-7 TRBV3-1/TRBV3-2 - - CASSQVVYEQYF TGTGCCAGCAGCCAAGTCGTCTACGAGCAGTACTTC
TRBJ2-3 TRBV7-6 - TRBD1 CASSFDRGGMQYF TGTGCCAGCAGCTTTGACAGGGGGGGGATGCAGTATTTT
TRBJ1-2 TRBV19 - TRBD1 CASSQGALGSGYTF TGTGCCAGTAGCCAGGGGGCGCTTGGTAGTGGCTACACCTTC
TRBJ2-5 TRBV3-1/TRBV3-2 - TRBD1 CASSRDRGETQYF TGTGCCAGCAGTCGGGACAGGGGAGAGACCCAGTACTTC
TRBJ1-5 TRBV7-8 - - CASSLGRGVSNQPQHF TGTGCCAGCAGCTTAGGAAGGGGTGTTAGCAATCAGCCCCAGCATTTT
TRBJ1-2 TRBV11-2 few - CASGEPGQIGSVYGYTF TGTGCCAGCGGAGAACCAGGACAGATAGGTTCGGTCTATGGCTACACCTTC
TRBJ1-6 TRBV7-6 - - CASSAFRASYNSPLHF TGTGCCAGCAGCGCCTTCAGGGCCTCCTATAATTCACCCCTCCACTTT
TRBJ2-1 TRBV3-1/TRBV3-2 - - CASSQVASPANEQFF TGTGCCAGCAGCCAAGTCGCTAGCCCTGCCAATGAGCAGTTCTTC
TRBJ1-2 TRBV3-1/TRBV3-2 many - CASSQGYGGYTF TGTGCCAGCAGCCAAGGGTATGGCGGCTACACCTTC
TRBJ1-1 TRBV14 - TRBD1 CASSRYLGQANTEAFF TGTGCCAGCAGCCGATACCTAGGACAGGCCAACACTGAAGCTTTCTTT
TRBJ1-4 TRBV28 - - CAGRRGSNEKLFF TGTGCCGGGCGTAGGGGTTCTAATGAAAAACTGTTTTTT
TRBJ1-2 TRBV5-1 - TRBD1 CASSWVDRRTNYGYTF TGCGCCAGCAGCTGGGTGGACAGGCGAACTAACTATGGCTACACCTTC
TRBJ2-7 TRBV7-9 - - CASSLAARVHEQYF TGTGCCAGCAGTCTGGCAGCGAGGGTACACGAGCAGTACTTC
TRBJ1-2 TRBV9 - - CASSVAVGQGTARTF -
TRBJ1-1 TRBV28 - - CASRSDRDYTNRGNTEAFF TGTGCCAGCAGATCTGACCGGGACTATACAAATAGGGGGAACACTGAAGCTTTCTTT
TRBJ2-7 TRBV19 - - CASSPMRGSYEQYF TGTGCCAGTTCCCCGATGCGGGGTTCCTACGAGCAGTACTTC
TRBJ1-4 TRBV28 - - CASRRATNEKLFF TGTGCCAGCAGGCGGGCCACAAATGAAAAACTGTTTTTT
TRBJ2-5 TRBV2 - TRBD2 CASRSSGGMETQYF TGTGCCAGCAGATCAAGCGGGGGGATGGAGACCCAGTACTTC
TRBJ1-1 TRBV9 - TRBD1 CASSVEGAREAFF TGTGCCAGCAGCGTAGAGGGGGCCAGGGAAGCTTTCTTT
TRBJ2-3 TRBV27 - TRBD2 CASSFVASGGDTQYF TGTGCCAGCAGTTTTGTGGCTAGCGGGGGAGATACGCAGTATTTT
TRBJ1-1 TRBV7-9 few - CASSLSNGEAFF TGTGCCAGCAGCTTGAGCAACGGTGAAGCTTTCTTT
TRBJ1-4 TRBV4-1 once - CASSTLGTKEKLFF TGCGCCAGCAGCACACTAGGGACAAAGGAAAAACTGTTTTTT
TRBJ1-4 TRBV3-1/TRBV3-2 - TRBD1 CASSRSGTGGEKLFF TGTGCCAGCAGCCGGTCCGGGACAGGGGGCGAAAAACTGTTTTTT
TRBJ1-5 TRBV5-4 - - CASSLGHNQPQHF TGTGCCAGCAGCTTGGGGCACAATCAGCCCCAGCATTTT